This T cell receptor (beta chain) was captured by sequencing in a study of beta chain features in type 1 diabetes. Study-level results: More deletions and fewer insertions at VDJ junctions were found in patients with type 1 diabetes. Naive, central memory and regulatory TCRB repertoires appeared more similar among patients than healthy donors. Significant though moderate, a shortening of TCRB CDR3s appeared in all four CD4+ subsets of Type 1 diabetes patients.

Expressed TCRB transcripts got sequenced, as all isolated RNA was reverse transcribed. Millions of reads was the average for naive, central memory and regulatory T cell samples. Libraries were prepared by immunoSEQ multiplex PCR; TCRdb keeps only in-frame clonotypes and omits some of them. The repertoire consists of 250,000 to 350,000 clones, with 13% to 15% occurring once and the leading ten covering about 0.015%. Isolation of CD4+ naive, central memory, regulatory and stem cell-like memory cells was achieved by sorting via CD45RO/CCR7/CD25/CD127/CD95/CD27. The CDR3 has 16 amino acids. V lost 0 bases and J lost 7; bases outside the gene matches: 4. This clone was observed many times. The antigen is unknown.

The clonotype comes from a man aged 25 to 45 with type 1 diabetes. The material sequenced was naive CD4+ T cells from blood. The chain combines TRBV23-1 with TRBJ2-1; the match to TRBD2 covers 12 bases. TRBV23-1 is flagged as an ORF with uncertain function. For the CDR3, the DNA is TGCGCCAGCAGTCAATCGACTAGCGGGAGTTTGAATGAGCAGTTCTTC. This encodes CASSQSTSGSLNEQFF.